The 28 T cell receptor beta chains presented below share a single source sample, sequenced in a study of blood T cell repertoires in COVID-19. The protocol was immunoSEQ multiplex PCR, while the TCRdb copy is restricted to in-frame clones and leaves out a portion. Among roughly 500,000 clones listed, 70% to 90% were seen once. The sample was peripheral blood. Receptors were obtained from a human donor in a cohort sampled during active COVID-19.

This clone was counted once. The CDR3 nucleotides read TGCGCCAGCTCCCGAGGGAGAGGGACAGATACGCAGTATTTT. It codes for CASSRGRGTDTQYF. V usage is TRBV5-1 and J usage is TRBJ2-3; a weak D match, TRBD2 (5 bases). The germline gives CDR1 SGHRS, CDR2 YFSETQ. V lost 7 bases and J 3 bases, leaving 15 bases between the germline ends. There are 14 residues in the CDR3. Drawing the rest from reference TRBV5-1 and TRBJ2-3, the complete variable domain is KAGVTQTPRYLIKTRGQQVTLSCSPISGHRSVSWYQQTPGQGLQFLFEYFSETQRNKGNFPGRFSGRQFSNSRSEMNVSTLELGDSALYLCASSRGRGTDTQYFGPGTRLTVL.

The chain recombines TRBV9 with TRBJ2-2; 7 bases are shared with TRBD2. V gave up 0 bases and J gave up 3 bases; unmatched junction bases: 5. The CDR3 is 16 amino acids. Germline V CDR1 and CDR2: SGDLS, YYNGEE. The DNA for the CDR3 is TGTGCCAGCAGCGTAGGGGGCGGGAGTTACACCGGGGAGCTGTTTTTT. Translating it yields CASSVGGGSYTGELFF.

This clone was seen once. The rearrangement links TRBV6-5 to TRBJ1-1; D might be TRBD1 (5 bases). V was pared by 2 bases and J by 2 bases, with 6 bases between. Germline loops: CDR1 MNHEY, CDR2 SVGAGI. This CDR3 is built from 13 residues. CDR3 sequence: CASSYQGNTEAFF. The CDR3 DNA is TGTGCCAGCAGTTACCAGGGCAACACTGAAGCTTTCTTT.

The CDR3 DNA is TGTGCCAGCAGTGAAGAAAGGCAGGGGGCGGCGGGGGCCAACGTCCTGACTTTC. It yields the protein CASSEERQGAAGANVLTF. V and J are TRBV6-1 and TRBJ2-6; 8 bases match TRBD1. With 1 base clipped from V and 4 bases from J, the junction kept 9 bases outside the gene matches. This CDR3 has 18 residues. Germline CDR1 and CDR2: MNHNS and SASEGT.

This clone was observed a handful of times. The chain recombines TRBV2 with TRBJ1-6; D not certain. This CDR3 has 14 residues. Trimming removed 2 bases at V and 10 bases at J, with 12 bases between. The germline gives CDR1 SNHLY, CDR2 FYNNEI. CDR3 DNA: TGTGCCAGCAGTGAACGCGGGCTTGGGTCACCCCTCCACTTT. Its protein is CASSERGLGSPLHF.

This clone was recorded only once. The gene calls are TRBV3-1 (or the pseudogene TRBV3-2) and TRBJ1-2; 11 positions agree with TRBD1. The CDR3 is made up of 16 amino acids. Unmatched junction bases numbered 12, after V lost 4 bases and J lost 8 bases. The germline V gene encodes CDR1 LGHDT and CDR2 YNNKEL (reference sequence). CDR3 bases: TGTGCCAGCAGCCCATATACAGGGACAGGGGGAAAAGGCTACACCTTC. This codes for CASSPYTGTGGKGYTF.

The chain has TRBV19 and TRBJ1-2, with TRBD1 as a possible D gene (5 bases). The CDR3 extends over 13 amino acids. Deletions cut 10 bases from V and 7 bases from J, with 19 bases between. CDR1 is LNHDA, CDR2 SQIVND, per germline (reference sequence). This chain's CDR3 is CATRNLGESGYTF. CDR3 DNA sequence: TGTGCCACCAGGAATCTAGGGGAAAGTGGCTACACCTTC.

The chain employs TRBV18 and TRBJ2-2; 8 bases match TRBD2. This CDR3 comprises 17 residues. Trimming took 3 bases from V and 0 from J; bases not matched to a gene: 6. Germline-derived CDR1 and CDR2 are KGHSH and LQKENI. CDR3 in amino acids: CASSPARGVTNTGELFF. CDR3 DNA: TGTGCCAGCTCACCGGCGCGGGGGGTGACGAACACCGGGGAGCTGTTTTTT.

This chain connects TRBV10-3 to TRBJ2-7; D is uncertain. The CDR3 has 14 amino acids. Trimming took off 6 bases at V and 7 bases at J, with 19 bases between the two ends. CDR1 and CDR2 from the germline V gene are ENHRY and SYGVKD. CDR3 region: CAISDQASTGEQYF. DNA for the CDR3: TGTGCCATCAGCGACCAGGCGAGTACTGGGGAGCAGTACTTC.

The J gene is TRBJ2-7, the V gene TRBV5-6; unclear D gene. Trimming removed 4 bases from V and 3 bases from J, with 8 bases in between. The CDR3 is 12 amino acids. CDR1 and CDR2 (germline): SGHDT, YYEEEE. CDR3 protein: CASSRQNYEQYF. In DNA form, the CDR3 reads TGTGCCAGCAGCCGTCAGAACTACGAGCAGTACTTC.

The genes are TRBV2 and TRBJ2-2, with 10 nucleotides matching TRBD2. This CDR3 contains 18 residues. J was trimmed by 4 bases and V by 8 bases; bases with no gene match: 16. Germline CDR1 SNHLY, CDR2 FYNNEI. CDR3 coding DNA: TGTGCCAGCTTACGGCAAGGACTAGCGGTACGAGGCACCGGGGAGCTGTTTTTT. This codes for CASLRQGLAVRGTGELFF.

The V call is TRBV9, the J call TRBJ1-1, with unresolved D. The ends were cut back, 5 bases at V and 4 bases at J, with 15 bases in the middle. The germline CDR1 and CDR2 sequences are SGDLS and YYNGEE. The CDR3 is made up of 14 amino acids. The CDR3 DNA is TGTGCCAGCAGTGCGGAGTCTGGTGCCACTGAAGCTTTCTTT. Residues: CASSAESGATEAFF.

The chain recombines TRBV7-9 with TRBJ1-5; possibly TRBD1 for D (5 bases). With 5 bases removed from V and 1 base from J, the gap between germline ends came to 18 bases. This CDR3 comprises 17 residues. Per germline, CDR1 SEHNR and CDR2 FQNEAQ (reference sequence). The CDR3 sequence is CASSPSGPGTSNQPQHF. DNA for the CDR3: TGTGCCAGCAGCCCGAGCGGGCCGGGGACCAGCAATCAGCCCCAGCATTTT.

This clone appeared many times. The J gene is TRBJ1-1, the V gene TRBV2; no clear D. The CDR3 loop spans 13 amino acids. Germline-derived CDR1 and CDR2 are SNHLY and FYNNEI. The V end lost 7 bases, the J end lost 0 bases, and 9 bases lay between the germline ends. The chain's CDR3 is CASTGDMNTEAFF. Here the CDR3 DNA reads TGTGCCAGCACGGGAGATATGAACACTGAAGCTTTCTTT.

The CDR3 nucleotides read TGTGCCAGCAGCTTGGTCGGGGGGCGCGGGGTTATGAACACTGAAGCTTTCTTT. Translation gives CASSLVGGRGVMNTEAFF. The chain combines TRBV5-6 with TRBJ1-1, with D tentatively TRBD1 (6 bases). The CDR3 is 18 amino acids. Trimming cost V 0 bases and J 0 bases, with 18 bases left between them. Germline lookup yields CDR1 SGHDT and CDR2 YYEEEE.

For the CDR3, the DNA is TGCGCCAGCAGCCAAGATTGGGACAGGGGGAATGGCTACACCTTC. It codes for CASSQDWDRGNGYTF. V and J are TRBV4-1 and TRBJ1-2, with TRBD1 matching over 11 bases. J was trimmed by 6 bases and V by 0 bases; bases with no gene match: 3. The CDR3 runs to 15 residues. Germline CDR1 MGHRA, CDR2 YSYEKL.

The chain is built from TRBV7-2 and TRBJ1-2, with D possibly matching TRBD1 (6 bases). V lost 5 bases and J lost 11, with 24 bases in between. CDR3 size: 15 residues. Germline V lookup: CDR1 SGHTA, CDR2 FQGNSA. CDR3 nucleotide sequence: TGTGCCAGCAGCACCAGTTCAGGGGTAACTATGAGGTACACCTTC. Protein product: CASSTSSGVTMRYTF.

The V call is TRBV10-2, the J call TRBJ2-7, with 8 bases matching TRBD1. This CDR3 has 14 amino acids. The V segment lost 9 bases and the J segment 4 bases; nucleotides outside the gene matches: 11. Germline CDR1 WSHSY, CDR2 SAAADI. CDR3 nucleotides: TGCGCCAGTTCCGCAGGGGGCCTTGTGTACGAGCAGTACTTC. Residues: CASSAGGLVYEQYF.

The chain links TRBV5-1 to TRBJ2-7; 7 bases are shared with TRBD1. The CDR3 has 14 amino acids. The ends lost 5 bases at V and 3 bases at J; junction bases unmatched: 8. Germline CDR1 is SGHRS and CDR2 is YFSETQ. The CDR3 nucleotides are TGCGCCAGCAGAGCTGTGACAGGGAACTACGAGCAGTACTTC. Translating it yields CASRAVTGNYEQYF.

V is TRBV30 and J is TRBJ2-7; 9 bases are shared with TRBD1. This CDR3 region has 17 residues. V lost 0 bases to trimming and J lost 10 bases; unmatched junction nucleotides: 19. Germline CDR1 is GTSNPN and CDR2 is SVGIG (reference sequence). The CDR3 is CAWSVRSFPGQGEYQYF. CDR3 nucleotide sequence: TGTGCCTGGAGTGTACGCTCATTTCCGGGACAGGGCGAATATCAGTACTTC.

This sequence joins TRBV4-2 and TRBJ2-1; TRBD2 aligns across 10 bases. CDR1 is LGHNA, CDR2 YNFKEQ, per germline. The ends lost 2 bases at V and 4 bases at J; junction bases unmatched: 11. This CDR3 region has 18 residues. The CDR3: CASSQLGLAENLYNEQFF. The DNA for the CDR3 is TGTGCCAGCAGCCAACTAGGACTAGCGGAAAATCTTTACAATGAGCAGTTCTTC.

The J gene is TRBJ2-3, the V gene TRBV30; 10 bases align to TRBD2. V dropped 4 bases and J dropped 1; count of bases not matched to a gene: 2. Germline V gene data show CDR1 as GTSNPN and CDR2 as SVGIG (reference sequence). The CDR3 has 14 amino acids. CDR3: CAWTGTSGTDTQYF. The CDR3 DNA follows: TGTGCCTGGACCGGGACTAGCGGCACAGATACGCAGTATTTT.

This clone showed up just a few times. Here the CDR3 reads CASSPPGGGLTNYGYTF. The DNA of the CDR3 is TGTGCCAGCAGTCCACCAGGGGGCGGACTTACTAACTATGGCTACACCTTC. The rearrangement links TRBV28 to TRBJ1-2; 8 bases align to TRBD1. Germline lookup yields CDR1 MDHEN and CDR2 SYDVKM. CDR3 length equals 17 residues. Trimming at V came to 5 bases and at J to 0 bases, leaving 11 bases not matched to a gene.

The chain joins TRBV6-5 to TRBJ2-7; D may be TRBD1 (6 bases). This CDR3 has 14 residues. Germline V CDR1 and CDR2: MNHEY, SVGAGI. Trimming pared 10 bases from V and 4 bases from J, leaving 20 bases between. CDR3: CATLRAQGPYEQYF. In DNA, the CDR3 is TGTGCCACCCTTAGGGCCCAGGGGCCATACGAGCAGTACTTC.

The V and J genes are TRBV9 and TRBJ1-6; a weak D match, TRBD1 (5 bases). CDR1 and CDR2 from the germline V gene are SGDLS and YYNGEE. The CDR3 is made up of 16 amino acids. Trimming pared 4 bases from V and 0 bases from J, leaving 11 bases between. The CDR3 spells CASSPRASSYNSPLHF. The CDR3 bases are TGTGCCAGCAGCCCCAGGGCCTCCTCCTATAATTCACCCCTCCACTTT.

The chain uses TRBV5-4 and TRBJ1-2, with D possibly TRBD1 on 6 matching bases. The germline V gene has CDR1 SGHNT and CDR2 YYREEE (reference sequence). The CDR3 contains 15 residues. V lost 6 bases to trimming and J lost 6 bases, with 21 bases between them. The CDR3: CASKPPTQGPNGYTF. For the CDR3, the DNA is TGTGCCAGCAAGCCGCCCACACAGGGCCCTAATGGCTACACCTTC.

The chain has TRBV18 and TRBJ1-1; 8 bases map to TRBD1. Trimming cost V 0 bases and J 1 base; bases outside gene matches: 1. The CDR3 sequence is 15 residues long. CDR1 is KGHSH, CDR2 LQKENI, per germline. The CDR3 nucleotides read TGTGCCAGCTCACCACCGGGGACAGGGAACACTGAAGCTTTCTTT. This gives the protein CASSPPGTGNTEAFF.

The rearrangement uses TRBV28 and TRBJ2-7; 10 positions agree with TRBD1. The junction had 6 bases not matched to a gene; V was cut back by 5 bases and J by 2 bases. CDR1 and CDR2 (germline): MDHEN, SYDVKM. This CDR3 spans 15 amino acids. For the CDR3, the DNA is TGTGCCAGCAGTACCGGACAGGGGGTCCCCTACGAGCAGTACTTC. Translated: CASSTGQGVPYEQYF.